This T cell receptor (beta chain) was sequenced for a study of early T cells in non-severe SARS-CoV-2 infection. From germline, CDR1 is LGHDT and CDR2 YNNKEL (reference sequence). V was shortened by 1 base and J by 8 bases, with 17 bases between the two germline ends. CDR3 size: 16 residues. MiXCR, applied by TCRdb to the 5' RACE reads, yields one record per CDR3 protein. The sample holds some 71,000 distinct CDR3 sequences; roughly 15% are singletons and the top ten take about 14%. The sequenced sample consisted of whole blood. This chain links TRBV3-1 with TRBJ1-4; D may be TRBD1 (6 bases). The source is an adult who was a healthcare worker with PCR-confirmed SARS-CoV-2 infection or an uninfected control (not recorded which). The CDR3 is CASSQGLGGGSEKLFF. For the CDR3, the DNA is TGTGCCAGCAGCCAAGGCCTTGGGGGGGGCAGCGAAAAACTGTTTTTT.